This record looks at one TCR beta chain sequence and its context. The antigen it recognizes is unknown. The sample holds no much larger clone one base away, and base qualities are not on file. The sequencer listed for this sample is Illumina NovaSeq 6000. Using 5'RACE with constant-segment primers, TCRalpha and TCRbeta cDNA libraries were constructed, with sample barcodes and unique molecular identifiers added in the process. RNA was extracted from every sample with Trizol reagent. Libraries were amplified in two PCR steps, with a second sample barcode and Illumina TruSeq adapters added in the second step. Libraries were sequenced on an Illumina NovaSeq with 2 x 150 bp paired-end reads. Per the authors' processing: With migec v1.2.7, reads were demultiplexed and then collapsed into UMI-guided consensus sequences. With mixcr v2.1.11, UMI consensuses were aligned to TRA and TRB V and J templates and assembled into clonotypes. Expanded or contracted clonotypes were those called significant by both edgeR and NoisET, with noise models trained on biological replicates. edgeR calls used a false discovery rate-adjusted p below 0.01 and a log2 fold-change threshold of 1. As an exploratory analysis of dynamics, max-normalized trajectories of the 1000 most abundant clonotypes were examined with PCA combined with hierarchical clustering. Separately sequenced CD4+ and CD8+ repertoires were used to assign a CD4 or CD8 phenotype to each responding clone. The public reads were reanalyzed by TCRdb: fastp trimming at Q25, MiXCR alignment, in-frame beta chains only. Each CDR3 protein appears once, grouped with its most common genes and DNA. The V and J calls shown here were made by TCRdb, not taken from the authors' results. The sample table holds 200,000 to 250,000 distinct CDR3 sequences, of which around 17% were seen once. The top ten constitute roughly 3.6% of the sample.

Ficoll-Paque density gradient centrifugation was the method used to isolate PBMCs. The germline V gene (reference sequence) provides CDR1 MNHNY and CDR2 SVGAGI. The junction carries 14 bases between V and J, which are trimmed by 7 bases and 5 bases respectively. The CDR3 sequence holds 13 residues, the cysteine and phenylalanine included. Only CDR3 DNA remains: 39 bases, in frame from the first base. The data belong to a study of T-cell memory formation after mild COVID-19 (dated by TCRdb to the early 2020s). Turning to the overall study: TCR sequence clusters from the two donors were found to be largely donor specific. The cohort comprised two young, previously healthy adult volunteers, one female and one male. In a couple of donors, T-cell clones that expanded and contracted after mild COVID-19 were followed by sequencing TCRalpha and TCRbeta repertoires longitudinally.

What the work shows at the level of the full study, not this receptor alone: Only two mild cases were covered by the study, and larger cohorts that include severe cases with pre-infection samples were considered necessary. Clones that contracted from day 15 to 85 showed balanced CD4/CD8 phenotypes, whereas a second wave of clones that expanded from day 15 to 37 leaned towards CD4+. Contracting CD4+ clones appeared mostly in the CM and EM memory subsets, whereas CD8+ clones were enriched in EMRA. SARS-CoV-2 specificity of the second-wave clones peaking on day 37 was not confirmed. Some responding clones were detected in pre-infection memory, which suggested that pre-existing cross-reactive memory T cells had joined the SARS-CoV-2 response.

The V and J genes are TRBV6-6 and TRBJ2-5; tentative D gene TRBD1, with 6 bases matching. This receptor was obtained from a young man who had mild COVID-19 (a few samples of this study predate the infection). The sample titles of this study are shuffled in the database, so cell type and time point are left out; the donor was told from shared clones. Sequencing used PBMCs or a T cell subset sorted from them (not recorded which). At the DNA level, the sequence is TGTGCCAGCACCCTACCAGGGGACGAGACCCAGTACTTC. Translation gives CASTLPGDETQYF.